This T cell receptor (beta chain) was sequenced for a study of blood T cell repertoires in COVID-19. Study-level information: Samples representing acute and convalescent COVID-19 were sourced from the United States, Italy and Spain. T cells, B-cell-depleted T cells, or PBMCs supplied cDNA or gDNA.

The V gene end was trimmed by 4 bases and the J gene end by 5 bases; junction bases not matched to a gene: 7. The CDR3 runs to 15 residues. The germline V gene has CDR1 LGHDT and CDR2 YNNKEL (reference sequence). The repertoire was sequenced with immunoSEQ multiplex PCR; TCRdb's copy has only in-frame clones and lacks some. The sample gives under 200,000 clones, more than 70% of which show up once; 5% to 6.5% is in the top ten. V is TRBV3-1 (or the pseudogene TRBV3-2) and J is TRBJ2-5, with 10 nucleotides matching TRBD1. Sequencing was performed on peripheral blood. The TCR comes from a man aged 35 to 55 with active or convalescent COVID-19. The CDR3 here is CASSPQGQGTETQYF. In nucleotides, the CDR3 is TGTGCCAGCAGCCCGCAGGGACAGGGGACGGAGACCCAGTACTTC.